This T cell receptor beta chain was recovered during a study of beta chain features in type 1 diabetes (dated by TCRdb to the late 2010s). A note on the overall study: Mean age, gender distribution, total cell number and subset yield were not different between patients and healthy donors. Across all samples, around 100 million sorted cells were examined, and cell number per subset correlated strongly with RNA yield. The study compared the TCRB repertoires of sorted circulating CD4+ T cell subsets in recently diagnosed type 1 diabetes patients with those in matched healthy donors. Whereas all 30 or so donors provided naive and central memory subsets, regulatory and stem cell-like memory subsets were isolated from just 8 patients and roughly 8 healthy donors.

From the cysteine through the phenylalanine, the CDR3 covers 14 amino acids. Of the read, only the CDR3 DNA is kept; its 42 bases are in frame from base 1. For CDR1 and CDR2, the germline V gene (reference sequence) lists GTSNPN and SVGIG. Trimming takes 5 bases off V and 4 bases off J; junction bases not matched to a gene: 7. On this clone itself: Its antigen is unknown. Base qualities are not recorded, but no much larger clone differs from it by a single base.

Each donor gave one peripheral blood draw, averaging around 120 mL, which was collected into heparinised tubes. Naive, central memory, regulatory and stem cell-like memory CD4+ T cells were sorted on a BD FACSAria II using a panel including CD45RO, CCR7, CD25, CD127, CD95 and CD27. All sorted populations exceeded 95% purity. Right away, PBMCs were isolated by Lymphoprep density gradient centrifugation and were stained directly, with no culture step. So that batch effects would be minimized, each experiment stained and sorted samples in pairs, pairing one healthy donor with one patient. The High Capacity cDNA Reverse Transcription Kit was used to reverse transcribe all of the isolated RNA, meaning that expressed TCRB transcripts were what got sequenced. Deep immunoSEQ sequencing was applied to naive, central memory and regulatory T cell samples, giving an average of about 3.7 million total reads per sample. Sorted cells were lysed in RLT buffer, and RNA was extracted using DNase-treated RNeasy Micro or Mini kits according to cell number. Each cell subset was processed on its own to prevent cross-contamination, while patient and healthy donor samples were processed together. Using the immunoSEQ multiplex PCR, TCRB sequences were amplified from cDNA into 87-bp fragments spanning the CDR3 region. Sequencing of the amplicons was performed on the Illumina HiSeq platform. The authors' analysis ran thus. PCR bias was corrected computationally using synthetic template baselines, and reads within Hamming distance 2 were collapsed, with unmergeable singletons discarded. Reads were aligned to IMGT to assign V, D and J genes, CDR3 length, and insertions or deletions at six rearrangement sites. Clonotype counts were normalized to sorted cell number within each subset before computing true diversity and Gini coefficients with the tcR R package. The overlap coefficient, calculated on TCRB nucleotide sequences, was used to quantify repertoire sharing. TCRdb holds this immuneACCESS table with in-frame rearrangements only. Some clones are missing; in checked studies, unresolved V genes explain under half, and the rest has no known cause. V and J calls and clone size are those listed in that table; D and trimming were worked out from the DNA. The sample includes 130,000 to 150,000 clones, with around 51% observed a single time. The top ten clones comprise roughly 0.4% of the sample.

General conclusions and limits of the study: Because cDNA was sequenced instead of genomic DNA, highly expressing activated cells could be over-represented, though the groups showed no difference in activation or CD3 levels. Naive, central memory and regulatory TCRB repertoires appeared to be more alike among patients than among healthy donors. Fewer insertions and more nucleotide deletions at VDJ recombination sites were observed in patients with type 1 diabetes, implying thymic rearrangement abnormalities. Shorter templates might have been favored by PCR, but patient and control samples were amplified and corrected together, so both groups would have been affected equally by any skew. HLA sub-analyses involved small numbers of individuals, so any influence of HLA type on TCRB rearrangement remained unresolved. In all four CD4+ subsets, TCRB CDR3 length was moderately but significantly shorter in type 1 diabetes patients.

The specimen was Tregs from blood. In light of the paper, this sample's cell subset or site label describes: regulatory CD4+ T cells. This sequence originates from a man between 18 and 29 years old in good health. The V gene is TRBV30 and the J gene is TRBJ2-5; TRBD1 aligns with 10 central bases. The CDR3 reads as follows: CAWSGTGVRETQYF. The sequenced DNA is TGTGCCTGGTCCGGGACAGGGGTTAGAGAGACCCAGTACTTC. The CDR3, completed at both ends by the reference TRBV30 and TRBJ2-5 genes, gives the full variable domain SQTIHQWPATLVQPVGSPLSLECTVEGTSNPNLYWYRQAAGRGLQLLFYSVGIGQISSEVPQNLSASRPQDRQFILSSKKLLLSDSGFYLCAWSGTGVRETQYFGPGTRLLVL.